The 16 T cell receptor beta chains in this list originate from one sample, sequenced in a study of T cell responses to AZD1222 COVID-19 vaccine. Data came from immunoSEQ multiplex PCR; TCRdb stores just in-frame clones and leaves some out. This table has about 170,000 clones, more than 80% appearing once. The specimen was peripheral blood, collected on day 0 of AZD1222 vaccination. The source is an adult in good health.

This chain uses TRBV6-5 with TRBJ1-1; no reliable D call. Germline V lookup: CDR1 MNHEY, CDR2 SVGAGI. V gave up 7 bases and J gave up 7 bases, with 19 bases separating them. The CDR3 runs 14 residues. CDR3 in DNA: TGTGCCAGCAATCCTTCCGGGAGTATGAGTGAAGCTTTCTTT. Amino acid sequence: CASNPSGSMSEAFF.

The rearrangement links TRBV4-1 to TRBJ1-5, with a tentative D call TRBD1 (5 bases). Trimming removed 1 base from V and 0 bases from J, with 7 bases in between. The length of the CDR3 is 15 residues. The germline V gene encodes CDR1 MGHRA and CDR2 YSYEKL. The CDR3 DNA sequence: TGCGCCAGCAGCCAAGCCAGGGTTAGCAATCAGCCCCAGCATTTT. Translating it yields CASSQARVSNQPQHF.

This chain's CDR3 is CAWGSGTGLMGGYTF. CDR3 DNA: TGTGCCTGGGGTTCCGGGACAGGGCTCATGGGGGGCTACACCTTC. The gene calls are TRBV30 and TRBJ1-2, with 9 nucleotides matching TRBD1. The CDR3 is made up of 15 amino acids. V lost 5 bases to trimming and J lost 8 bases; unmatched junction nucleotides: 15. Per germline, CDR1 GTSNPN and CDR2 SVGIG (reference sequence).

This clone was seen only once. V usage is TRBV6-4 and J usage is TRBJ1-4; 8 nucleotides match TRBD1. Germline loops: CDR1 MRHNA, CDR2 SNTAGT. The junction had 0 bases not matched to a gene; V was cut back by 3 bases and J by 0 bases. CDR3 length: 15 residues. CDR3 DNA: TGTGCCAGCAGTGAACAGGGGGCAACTAATGAAAAACTGTTTTTT. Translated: CASSEQGATNEKLFF.

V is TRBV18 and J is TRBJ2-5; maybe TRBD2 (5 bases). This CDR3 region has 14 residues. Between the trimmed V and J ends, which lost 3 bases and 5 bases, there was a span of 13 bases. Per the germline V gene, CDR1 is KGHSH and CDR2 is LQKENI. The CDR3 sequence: CASSPPGKPETQYF. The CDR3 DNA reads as TGTGCCAGCTCACCCCCCGGGAAACCGGAGACCCAGTACTTC.

CDR3 loop: CASSLGSIAEKLFF. CDR3 nucleotides: TGTGCCAGCAGCTTGGGATCAATTGCAGAAAAACTGTTTTTT. The chain is built from TRBV7-6 and TRBJ1-4; no reliable D call. The germline V gene has CDR1 SGHVS and CDR2 FNYEAQ. The CDR3 sequence is 14 residues long. V lost 3 bases and J lost 8, with 13 bases in between.

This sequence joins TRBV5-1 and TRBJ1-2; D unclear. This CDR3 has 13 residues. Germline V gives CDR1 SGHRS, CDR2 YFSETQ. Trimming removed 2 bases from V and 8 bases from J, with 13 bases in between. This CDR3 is CASSLEGRNGYTF. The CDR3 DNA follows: TGCGCCAGCAGCTTAGAGGGCAGAAACGGCTACACCTTC.

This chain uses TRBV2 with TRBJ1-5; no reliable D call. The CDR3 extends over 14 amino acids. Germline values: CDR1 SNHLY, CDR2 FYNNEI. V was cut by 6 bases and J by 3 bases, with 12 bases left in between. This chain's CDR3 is CASSPQPDNQPQHF. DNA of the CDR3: TGTGCCAGCAGCCCACAGCCCGACAATCAGCCCCAGCATTTT.

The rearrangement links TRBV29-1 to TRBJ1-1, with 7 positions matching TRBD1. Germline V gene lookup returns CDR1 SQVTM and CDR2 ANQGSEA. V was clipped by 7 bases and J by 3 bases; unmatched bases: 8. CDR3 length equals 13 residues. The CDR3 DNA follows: TGCAGCGCTGTCGGGACAGTAGACACTGAAGCTTTCTTT. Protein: CSAVGTVDTEAFF. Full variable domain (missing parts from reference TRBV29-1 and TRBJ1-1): SAVISQKPSRDICQRGTSLTIQCQVDSQVTMMFWYRQQPGQSLTLIATANQGSEATYESGFVIDKFPISRPNLTFSTLTVSNMSPEDSSIYLCSAVGTVDTEAFFGQGTRLTVV.

CDR3 DNA: TGCGCCAGCAGCTTGGCCGTACAAGAGACCCAGTACTTC. This codes for CASSLAVQETQYF. The chain links TRBV5-1 to TRBJ2-5; D call uncertain. The CDR3 is 13 residues long. Trimming removed 0 bases from V and 2 bases from J, with 5 bases in between. Germline V gives CDR1 SGHRS, CDR2 YFSETQ.

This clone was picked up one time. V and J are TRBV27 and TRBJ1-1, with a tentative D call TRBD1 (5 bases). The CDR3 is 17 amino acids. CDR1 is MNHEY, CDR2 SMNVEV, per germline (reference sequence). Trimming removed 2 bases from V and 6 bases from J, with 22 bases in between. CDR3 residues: CASSLRGASRIYAEAFF. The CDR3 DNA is TGTGCCAGCAGTTTAAGAGGGGCAAGTCGGATATACGCTGAAGCTTTCTTT.

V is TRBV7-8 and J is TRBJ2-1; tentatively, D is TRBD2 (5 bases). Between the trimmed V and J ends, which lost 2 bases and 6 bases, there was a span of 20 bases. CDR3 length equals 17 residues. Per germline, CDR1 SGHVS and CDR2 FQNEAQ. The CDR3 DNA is TGTGCCAGCAGCTTAAAGCTAGCTCCTGCGTTTAGCAATGAGCAGTTCTTC. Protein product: CASSLKLAPAFSNEQFF.

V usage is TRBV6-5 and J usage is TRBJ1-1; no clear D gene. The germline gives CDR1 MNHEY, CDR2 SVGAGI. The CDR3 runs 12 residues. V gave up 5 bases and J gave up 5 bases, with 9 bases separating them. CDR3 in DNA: TGTGCCAGCAGTCCCACTCCGACTGAAGCTTTCTTT. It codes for CASSPTPTEAFF.

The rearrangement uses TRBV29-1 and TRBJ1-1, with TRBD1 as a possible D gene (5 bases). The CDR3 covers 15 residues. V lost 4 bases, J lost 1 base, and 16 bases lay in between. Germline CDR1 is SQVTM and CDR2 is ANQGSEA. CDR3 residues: CSVALYGTRNTEAFF. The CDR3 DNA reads TGCAGCGTTGCTCTTTATGGGACCAGGAACACTGAAGCTTTCTTT.

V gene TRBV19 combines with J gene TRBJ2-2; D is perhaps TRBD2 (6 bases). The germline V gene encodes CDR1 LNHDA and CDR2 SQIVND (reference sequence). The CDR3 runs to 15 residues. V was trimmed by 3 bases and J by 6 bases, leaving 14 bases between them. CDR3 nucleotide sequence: TGTGCCAGTAGTATCCAAGCGCGGGGAGCCGGGGAGCTGTTTTTT. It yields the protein CASSIQARGAGELFF.

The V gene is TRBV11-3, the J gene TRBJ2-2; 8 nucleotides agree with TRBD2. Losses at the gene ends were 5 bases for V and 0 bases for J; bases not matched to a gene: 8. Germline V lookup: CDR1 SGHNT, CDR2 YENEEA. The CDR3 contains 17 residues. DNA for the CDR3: TGTGCCAGCAGCCGAATACTAGCGGCCTCGAACACCGGGGAGCTGTTTTTT. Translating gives CASSRILAASNTGELFF.